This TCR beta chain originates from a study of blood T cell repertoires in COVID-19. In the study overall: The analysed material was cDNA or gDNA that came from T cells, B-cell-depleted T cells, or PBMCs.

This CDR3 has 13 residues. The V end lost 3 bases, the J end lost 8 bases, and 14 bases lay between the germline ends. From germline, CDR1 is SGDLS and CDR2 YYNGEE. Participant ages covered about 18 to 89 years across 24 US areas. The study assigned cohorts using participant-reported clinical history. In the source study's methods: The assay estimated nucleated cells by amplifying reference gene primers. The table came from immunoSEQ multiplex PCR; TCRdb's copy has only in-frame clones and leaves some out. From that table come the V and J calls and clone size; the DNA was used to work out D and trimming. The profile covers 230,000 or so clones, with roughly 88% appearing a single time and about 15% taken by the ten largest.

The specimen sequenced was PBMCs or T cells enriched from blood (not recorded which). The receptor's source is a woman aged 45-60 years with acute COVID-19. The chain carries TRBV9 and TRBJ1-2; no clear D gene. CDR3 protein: CASSAQDGGGYTF. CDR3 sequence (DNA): TGTGCCAGCAGCGCCCAGGACGGAGGAGGCTACACCTTC.